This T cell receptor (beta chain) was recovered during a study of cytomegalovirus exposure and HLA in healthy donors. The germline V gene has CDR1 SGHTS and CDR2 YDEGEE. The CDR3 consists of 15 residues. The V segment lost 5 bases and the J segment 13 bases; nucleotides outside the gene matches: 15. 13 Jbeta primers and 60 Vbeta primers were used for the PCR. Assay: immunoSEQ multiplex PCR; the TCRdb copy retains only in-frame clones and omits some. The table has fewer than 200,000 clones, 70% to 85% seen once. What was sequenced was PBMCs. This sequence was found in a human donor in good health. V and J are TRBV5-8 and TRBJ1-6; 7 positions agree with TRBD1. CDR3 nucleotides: TGTGCCAGCAGTCCCACAGGGGAAACGGGGTTGCCCCTCCACTTT. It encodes CASSPTGETGLPLHF.